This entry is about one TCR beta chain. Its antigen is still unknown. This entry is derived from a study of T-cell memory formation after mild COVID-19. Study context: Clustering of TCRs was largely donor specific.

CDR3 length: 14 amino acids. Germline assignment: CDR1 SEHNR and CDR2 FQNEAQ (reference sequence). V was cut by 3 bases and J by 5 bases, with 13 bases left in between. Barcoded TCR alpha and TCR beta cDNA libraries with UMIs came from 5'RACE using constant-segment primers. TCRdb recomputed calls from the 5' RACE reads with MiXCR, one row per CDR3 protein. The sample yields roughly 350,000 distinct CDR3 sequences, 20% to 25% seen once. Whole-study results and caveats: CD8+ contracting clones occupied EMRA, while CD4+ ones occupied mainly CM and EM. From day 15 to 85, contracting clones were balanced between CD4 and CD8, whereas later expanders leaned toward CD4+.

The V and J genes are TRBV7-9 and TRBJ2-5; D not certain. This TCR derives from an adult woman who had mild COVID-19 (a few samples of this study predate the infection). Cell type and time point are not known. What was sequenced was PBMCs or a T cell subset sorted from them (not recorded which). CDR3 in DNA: TGTGCCAGCAGCTTCCCTCTTACGTGGGAGACCCAGTACTTC. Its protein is CASSFPLTWETQYF. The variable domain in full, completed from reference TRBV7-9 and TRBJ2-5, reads DTGVSQNPRHKITKRGQNVTFRCDPISEHNRLYWYRQTLGQGPEFLTYFQNEAQLEKSRLLSDRFSAERPKGSFSTLEIQRTEQGDSAMYLCASSFPLTWETQYFGPGTRLLVL.